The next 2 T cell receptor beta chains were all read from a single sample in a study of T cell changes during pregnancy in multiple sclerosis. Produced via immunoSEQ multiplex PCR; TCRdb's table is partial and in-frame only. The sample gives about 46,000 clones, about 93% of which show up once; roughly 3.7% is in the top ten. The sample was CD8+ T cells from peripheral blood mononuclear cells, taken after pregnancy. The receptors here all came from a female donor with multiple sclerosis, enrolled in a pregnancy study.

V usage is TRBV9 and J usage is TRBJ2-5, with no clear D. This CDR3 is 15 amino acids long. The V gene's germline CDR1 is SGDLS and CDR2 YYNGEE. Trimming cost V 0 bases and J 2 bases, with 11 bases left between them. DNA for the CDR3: TGTGCCAGCAGCGTAGGTACAGCTACTCAAGAGACCCAGTACTTC. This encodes CASSVGTATQETQYF. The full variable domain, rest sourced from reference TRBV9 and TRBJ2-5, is DSGVTQTPKHLITATGQRVTLRCSPRSGDLSVYWYQQSLDQGLQFLIQYYNGEERAKGNILERFSAQQFPDLHSELNLSSLELGDSALYFCASSVGTATQETQYFGPGTRLLVL.

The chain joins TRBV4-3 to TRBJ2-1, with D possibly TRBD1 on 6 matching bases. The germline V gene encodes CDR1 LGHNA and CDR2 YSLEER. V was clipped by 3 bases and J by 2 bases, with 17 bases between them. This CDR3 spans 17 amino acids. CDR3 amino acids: CASSQRYVGATYNEQFF. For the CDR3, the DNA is TGCGCCAGCAGCCAGAGATACGTGGGGGCCACCTACAATGAGCAGTTCTTC.